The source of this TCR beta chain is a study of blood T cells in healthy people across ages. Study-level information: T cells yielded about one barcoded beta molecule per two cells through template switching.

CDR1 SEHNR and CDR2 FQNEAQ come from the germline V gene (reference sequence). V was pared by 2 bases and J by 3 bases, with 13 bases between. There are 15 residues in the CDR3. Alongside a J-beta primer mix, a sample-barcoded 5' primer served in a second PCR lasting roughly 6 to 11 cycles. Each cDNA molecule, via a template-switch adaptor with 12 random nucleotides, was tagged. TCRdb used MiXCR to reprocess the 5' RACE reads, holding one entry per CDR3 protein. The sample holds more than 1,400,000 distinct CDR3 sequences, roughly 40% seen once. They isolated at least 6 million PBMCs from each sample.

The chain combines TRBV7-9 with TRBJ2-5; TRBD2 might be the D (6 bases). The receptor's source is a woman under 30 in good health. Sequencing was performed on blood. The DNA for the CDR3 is TGTGCCAGCAGCTTAAGTCGGGGGACCGAAGAGACCCAGTACTTC. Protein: CASSLSRGTEETQYF.